This T cell receptor beta chain comes out of a study of blood T cell repertoires in COVID-19. Study-wide background: COVID-19 samples collected from the United States, Italy and Spain covered acute and convalescent phases. The analysed material was cDNA or gDNA that came from T cells, B-cell-depleted T cells, or PBMCs.

Under the authors' procedure: Counts of nucleated cells, estimated from reference gene primer amplification, were obtained. Some clones are missing from TCRdb's copy, which holds only in-frame ones; the method was immunoSEQ multiplex PCR. V, J and clone size are taken as reported in that table, and D and trimming were inferred from the DNA itself. The data show approximately 57,000 clones, with over 65% seen just once and roughly 5.1% held by the top ten. The CDR3 sequence is 16 residues long. The trim removed 7 bases at V and 7 bases at J, leaving 10 bases unmatched. CDR1 is SGHVS, CDR2 FQNEAQ, per germline.

The rearrangement links TRBV7-8 to TRBJ2-1; 13 nucleotides line up with TRBD2. This TCR derives from a man in his forties or fifties with active COVID-19. Specimen: peripheral blood. The CDR3 DNA sequence: TGTGCCAGCACCCGGGGACTAGCGGGATTAGGAAATGAGCAGTTCTTC. This encodes CASTRGLAGLGNEQFF.